This T cell receptor (beta chain) is drawn from a study of graft-versus-host responses after intestinal transplantation. Study-level information: In this cohort, recipients had multivisceral, liver-intestinal, or isolated intestinal transplants. The whole recipient group had anti-thymocyte globulin induction followed by tacrolimus and steroids for roughly three years.

TCRdb's table, derived via immunoSEQ multiplex PCR, lists solely in-frame clones and lacks some. Of about 82,000 clones detected, approximately 90% appear once; the ten largest clones hold about 0.38%. Points on this clone: The antigen remains undetermined.

Study-level results: GvH clonotypes were identified within recipient marrow, with a subset emerging first in ileum or blood.

The clonotype originates from a human donor who was the organ donor for an intestinal transplant. The sample here was unstimulated CD4+ T cells sorted from spleen or lymph node cells, taken before transplant.

CDR3 sequence (DNA): TGTGCCAGCAGCTTAGAGCGGAGCGGGGGGGAGACCCAGTACTTC. Protein: CASSLERSGGETQYF. The V call is TRBV7-6, the J call TRBJ2-5; 9 positions agree with TRBD2. Per the germline V gene, CDR1 is SGHVS and CDR2 is FNYEAQ. With V trimmed by 1 base and J by 5 bases, 5 bases remained unmatched. The CDR3 contains 15 residues.